The 18 T cell receptor beta chains given below trace back to one sample, sequenced in a study of blood T cell repertoires in COVID-19. TCRdb's copy holds only in-frame clones and misses some; the assay was immunoSEQ multiplex PCR. The sample shows approximately 130,000 clones, approximately 83% of them seen only once. The sample taken for sequencing was peripheral blood. These receptors were obtained from a man in his forties with active or convalescent COVID-19.

V and J are TRBV19 and TRBJ2-5, with TRBD1 matching 7 bases. There are 15 residues in the CDR3. V lost 7 bases, J lost 2 bases, and 10 bases stayed unmatched. Germline-derived CDR1 and CDR2 are LNHDA and SQIVND (reference sequence). CDR3 DNA sequence: TGTGCCAGTACCCTGACAGGGTTGGGGCAAGAGACCCAGTACTTC. Translating it yields CASTLTGLGQETQYF.

The chain combines TRBV7-9 with TRBJ2-7; 8 bases agree with TRBD1. With 7 bases clipped from V and 4 bases from J, the junction kept 9 bases outside the gene matches. Looked up from germline, CDR1 is SEHNR and CDR2 is FQNEAQ (reference sequence). The CDR3 covers 14 residues. CDR3 sequence (DNA): TGTGCCAGCACCGAGCAGGGGGCGGGGTACGAGCAGTACTTC. Protein sequence: CASTEQGAGYEQYF.

This clone was counted once. V and J are TRBV7-2 and TRBJ1-6, with D tentatively TRBD1 (5 bases). The V end was cut by 7 bases, the J end by 11 bases, with 15 bases between. Germline CDR1 is SGHTA and CDR2 is FQGNSA. The CDR3 runs to 13 residues. In DNA form, the CDR3 reads TGTGCCAGCAAGAACAGGCCTATGGCACCCCTCCACTTT. As protein: CASKNRPMAPLHF.

The chain joins TRBV29-1 to TRBJ1-2; 7 positions match TRBD1. Per germline, CDR1 SQVTM and CDR2 ANQGSEA. J was trimmed by 5 bases and V by 4 bases; bases with no gene match: 1. This CDR3 is built from 11 residues. The CDR3 coding sequence is TGCAGCGTTGGACAGGGTTATGGCTACACCTTC. The encoded protein is CSVGQGYGYTF.

The chain employs TRBV3-1 (or the pseudogene TRBV3-2) and TRBJ2-2; no clear D. Germline lookup yields CDR1 LGHDT and CDR2 YNNKEL (reference sequence). The V end was cut by 4 bases, the J end by 4 bases, with 4 bases between. The CDR3 consists of 12 residues. CDR3 amino acids: CASSPVTGELFF. Here the CDR3 DNA reads TGTGCCAGCAGCCCAGTCACCGGGGAGCTGTTTTTT.

The gene calls are TRBV7-9 and TRBJ1-5; TRBD1 matches at 9 bases. The CDR3 extends over 16 amino acids. Germline values: CDR1 SEHNR, CDR2 FQNEAQ (reference sequence). V lost 1 base and J lost 1; bases outside the gene matches: 2. Here the CDR3 reads CASSLGTGVSNQPQHF. CDR3 nucleotide sequence: TGTGCCAGCAGCTTAGGGACAGGGGTGAGCAATCAGCCCCAGCATTTT.

The chain links TRBV7-2 to TRBJ1-2, with 9 nucleotides matching TRBD1. Per the germline V gene, CDR1 is SGHTA and CDR2 is FQGNSA. The CDR3 loop spans 13 amino acids. V lost 5 bases, J lost 7 bases, and 5 bases stayed unmatched. Here the CDR3 reads CASSTWTGAGYTF. The DNA of the CDR3 is TGTGCCAGCAGCACCTGGACAGGGGCTGGCTACACCTTC.

The chain is built from TRBV18 and TRBJ2-3; TRBD2 is a possible D gene (5 bases). The CDR3 covers 11 residues. Germline V gene sequence: CDR1 KGHSH, CDR2 LQKENI. Trimming took 6 bases from V and 4 from J, leaving 5 bases between them. The CDR3 loop reads CASSRADTQYF. The CDR3 DNA sequence: TGTGCCAGCTCGCGGGCAGATACGCAGTATTTT. The entire variable domain, with the rest obtained from reference TRBV18 and TRBJ2-3, is as follows: NAGVMQNPRHLVRRRGQEARLRCSPMKGHSHVYWYRQLPEEGLKFMVYLQKENIIDESGMPKERFSAEFPKEGPSILRIQQVVRGDSAAYFCASSRADTQYFGPGTRLTVL.

This rearrangement joins TRBV10-1 to TRBJ2-1, with 13 bases aligning to TRBD2. The CDR3 has 20 residues. V lost 6 bases and J lost 0; bases outside the gene matches: 14. CDR1 is WNHNN and CDR2 is SYGVQD in the germline V gene (reference sequence). The CDR3 spells CASSPSVGLAGAFSYNEQFF. DNA for the CDR3: TGCGCCAGCAGCCCGTCCGTTGGACTAGCGGGGGCCTTCTCCTACAATGAGCAGTTCTTC.

The chain is built from TRBV3-1 (or the pseudogene TRBV3-2) and TRBJ2-7, with 8 positions matching TRBD1. Germline V gene lookup returns CDR1 LGHDT and CDR2 YNNKEL (reference sequence). The CDR3 consists of 13 residues. Trimming at V came to 4 bases and at J to 6 bases, leaving 5 bases not matched to a gene. CDR3 region: CASSRTGISEQYF. CDR3 nucleotide sequence: TGTGCCAGCAGCCGGACAGGGATTAGCGAGCAGTACTTC.

This clone has a single count. The chain combines TRBV5-6 with TRBJ2-7; possibly TRBD1 for D (6 bases). The CDR3 loop spans 16 amino acids. The germline CDR1 and CDR2 sequences are SGHDT and YYEEEE. Trimming took off 1 base at V and 1 base at J, with 15 bases between the two ends. The CDR3 protein is CASSLFYNRASYEQYF. The CDR3, as DNA: TGTGCCAGCAGCTTGTTTTATAACAGGGCTTCCTACGAGCAGTACTTC. Combining the CDR3 with reference TRBV5-6 and TRBJ2-7 gives the whole variable domain DAGVTQSPTHLIKTRGQQVTLRCSPKSGHDTVSWYQQALGQGPQFIFQYYEEEERQRGNFPDRFSGHQFPNYSSELNVNALLLGDSALYLCASSLFYNRASYEQYFGPGTRLTVT.

This rearrangement joins TRBV19 to TRBJ1-5; maybe TRBD1 (6 bases). This CDR3 contains 16 residues. Germline V lookup: CDR1 LNHDA, CDR2 SQIVND (reference sequence). Trimming cost V 0 bases and J 0 bases, with 9 bases left between them. Written as DNA, the CDR3 is TGTGCCAGTAGTATAGACGGACAGTTTAGCAATCAGCCCCAGCATTTT. Translated: CASSIDGQFSNQPQHF.

This clone has just one count. The V call is TRBV7-2, the J call TRBJ2-3, with D tentatively TRBD2 (7 bases). V lost 0 bases to trimming and J lost 3 bases, with 19 bases between them. This CDR3 spans 18 amino acids. Germline V CDR1 and CDR2: SGHTA, FQGNSA. The CDR3, as DNA: TGTGCCAGCAGCTTAGCTGGGACGGGGGGCCCTAGGACAGATACGCAGTATTTT. Residues: CASSLAGTGGPRTDTQYF.

V and J are TRBV6-5 and TRBJ1-5; possible D gene TRBD1, 6 bases. V lost 9 bases and J 11 bases, leaving 26 bases between the germline ends. The CDR3 is 15 amino acids. Per germline, CDR1 MNHEY and CDR2 SVGAGI. The CDR3 sequence: CASWSGTRGLGTQHF. CDR3 DNA sequence: TGTGCCAGTTGGTCCGGGACACGGGGCCTTGGGACCCAGCATTTT.

This clone has only one observation. This rearrangement joins TRBV5-1 to TRBJ1-4, with unresolved D. The CDR3 contains 17 residues. Germline V lookup: CDR1 SGHRS, CDR2 YFSETQ. Trimming removed 4 bases from V and 6 bases from J, with 22 bases in between. The CDR3 spells CASSKSLRSLTDEKLFF. The CDR3 nucleotides read TGCGCCAGCAGCAAAAGCCTGAGGTCACTGACCGATGAAAAACTGTTTTTT.

This chain connects TRBV3-1 (or the pseudogene TRBV3-2) to TRBJ1-1, with D uncertain. The CDR3 loop spans 14 amino acids. Per germline, CDR1 LGHDT and CDR2 YNNKEL (reference sequence). V was clipped by 1 base and J by 4 bases, with 10 bases between them. The CDR3 sequence: CASSQVSVGTEAFF. The CDR3 DNA reads as TGTGCCAGCAGCCAAGTTAGCGTGGGCACTGAAGCTTTCTTT.

This chain connects TRBV6-1 to TRBJ1-1; D is unclear. V shed 0 bases and J shed 1 base, with 9 bases lying between them. The V gene's germline CDR1 is MNHNS and CDR2 SASEGT. The CDR3 length is 15 residues. The CDR3 spells CASSEASGWNTEAFF. The DNA of the CDR3 is TGTGCCAGCAGTGAAGCTTCCGGGTGGAACACTGAAGCTTTCTTT.

This chain uses TRBV5-1 with TRBJ2-1, with TRBD2 matching 9 bases. This CDR3 spans 16 amino acids. The junction had 8 bases not matched to a gene; V was cut back by 0 bases and J by 7 bases. The germline V gene encodes CDR1 SGHRS and CDR2 YFSETQ. Here the CDR3 DNA reads TGCGCCAGCAGCTTGGGTGGCGGGGGGGCGTGGAATGAGCAGTTCTTC. Amino acids: CASSLGGGGAWNEQFF.